This T cell receptor beta chain was captured in a study of siplizumab effects on memory and regulatory T cells. Study-level results: Fewer alloreactive sequences mapped to unstimulated CD4+ memory cells under siplizumab. The naive T cell population seemed more diverse than memory cells and seemed a major contributor to the alloresponse.

Roughly 100,000 TCR templates were assayed per sample. Only in-frame clones appear in the TCRdb table, and some are missing; sequencing was by immunoSEQ multiplex PCR. This table holds more than 90,000 clones, 85% to 95% found once. Germline CDR1 and CDR2: SGHTA and FQGTGA. Between the trimmed V and J ends, which lost 2 bases and 8 bases, there was a span of 16 bases. The CDR3 has 15 residues. Of note for this clone: Its cognate antigen is unknown.

This clonotype originated in a human donor in good health. Sequencing used non-Treg CD4+ T cells sorted from blood. The V gene is TRBV7-3, the J gene TRBJ2-1; tentatively, D is TRBD1 or TRBD2 (5 bases each). The DNA of the CDR3 is TGTGCCAGCAGCTTATTTGGGACGATAACAGATGAGCAGTTCTTC. Its protein is CASSLFGTITDEQFF.